This is a list of T cell receptor beta chains from one sample in a study of identical twins. TCRdb re-derived calls from the 5' RACE reads in MiXCR, one entry per CDR3 protein. The profile shows 200,000 to 250,000 distinct CDR3 sequences, more than 12% of them singletons. The specimen sequenced was memory (CD45RO+) T cells sorted from blood. These receptors were taken from a woman in her late teens or twenties in good health. CDR3s include the opening cysteine and the closing phenylalanine or tryptophan. D genes are given only for firm matches. The size of a clone is reported for some rows only, either as once, few or many, or as a class for expanded clones.

d_gene	v_gene	abundance	j_gene	CDR3nt	CDR3aa
-	TRBV5-1	many	TRBJ1-6	TGCGCCAGCAGCCTACTTCTAAGTGCCTATAATTCACCCCTCCACTTT	CASSLLLSAYNSPLHF
-	TRBV7-2	-	TRBJ2-2	TGTGCCAGCAGCTCCAGGGTATCCGGGGAGCTGTTTTTT	CASSSRVSGELFF
TRBD2	TRBV16	many	TRBJ2-5	TGTGCCAGCAGCCGACTAGCGGGAGTGCAAGAGACCCAGTACTTC	CASSRLAGVQETQYF
-	TRBV5-1	-	TRBJ2-3	TGCGCCAGCACACAGGGCGAACCCAGGGTTGATACGCAGTATTTT	CASTQGEPRVDTQYF
TRBD1	TRBV20-1	few	TRBJ2-2	TGCAGTGCTAGGCGGACAGGGTTGAACACCGGGGAGCTGTTTTTT	CSARRTGLNTGELFF
TRBD2	TRBV18	-	TRBJ2-7	TGTGCCAGCTCACCACCCGGGACTAGCGGGAGTGGAGAGCAGTACTTC	CASSPPGTSGSGEQYF
-	TRBV6-1	-	TRBJ1-1	TGTGCCAGCATCCTGAATTACGGGCGAACTGAAGCTTTCTTT	CASILNYGRTEAFF
-	TRBV3-1	many	TRBJ2-1	TGTGCCAGCAGCCAGACTAGAGACAATGAGCAGTTCTTC	CASSQTRDNEQFF
TRBD1	TRBV5-1	many	TRBJ2-3	TGCGCCAGCAGACAAACCTCAGGGGGTAGCACAGATACGCAGTATTTT	CASRQTSGGSTDTQYF
-	TRBV10-3	many	TRBJ1-1	TGTGCCATCAGTGGCGGCCCTCTCTTCGAAGCTTTCTTT	CAISGGPLFEAFF
TRBD1	TRBV29-1	many	TRBJ2-7	TGCAGCGTTGAAGGGCCCCCCGGGACAGGGGGCTACGAGCAGTACTTC	CSVEGPPGTGGYEQYF
TRBD1	TRBV20-1	few	TRBJ1-1	TGCAGTACAGGGGAGTCGACTGAAGCTTTCTTT	CSTGESTEAFF
TRBD2	TRBV7-2	many	TRBJ2-7	TGTGCCAGCAGCTTAGGCGGGACTAGCGGGAGAGAGCAGTACTTC	CASSLGGTSGREQYF
TRBD2	TRBV3-1	-	TRBJ2-3	TGTGCCAGCAGCCAAAGCGGGGTCACTCTTAATACGCAGTATTTT	CASSQSGVTLNTQYF
TRBD1	TRBV20-1	-	TRBJ1-2	TGCAGTGCTACTGGCGGGACAGCTAACTATGGCTACACCTTC	CSATGGTANYGYTF
-	TRBV10-3	few	TRBJ2-7	TGTGCCATCAGTGGGACTACCTCCTACGAGCAGTACTTC	CAISGTTSYEQYF
-	TRBV20-1	-	TRBJ2-1	TGCAGTGCTAGAGATGAGCGGAGCTCCTACAATGAGCAGTTCTTC	CSARDERSSYNEQFF
-	TRBV20-1	few	TRBJ2-3	TGCAGTGCTGGCCCGGATACGCAGTATTTT	CSAGPDTQYF
TRBD2	TRBV20-1	-	TRBJ2-7	TGCAGTGCTACTACCCCTAGCGGGAGGAGCCCCTACGAGCAGTACTTC	CSATTPSGRSPYEQYF
-	TRBV7-4	-	TRBJ1-2	TGTGCCAGCAGTTGCAGAGACTATGGCTACACCTTC	CASSCRDYGYTF
-	TRBV15	-	TRBJ2-3	TGTGCCACCAGATTCAGCTATGGCGCCACAGATACGCAGTATTTT	CATRFSYGATDTQYF
TRBD2	TRBV4-3	many	TRBJ2-2	TGCGCCAGCAGCCCCCGGGCTTGGACTAGTGTAACCGGGGAGCTGTTTTTT	CASSPRAWTSVTGELFF
-	TRBV6-1	-	TRBJ2-7	TGTGCCAGCAGAAGGCAGGGACCCTACGAGCAGTACTTC	CASRRQGPYEQYF
-	TRBV24-1	-	TRBJ2-3	TGTGCCACCAGTGATTCCCCCGCGGATACGCAGTATTTT	CATSDSPADTQYF
TRBD1	TRBV2	-	TRBJ2-7	TGTGCCAGCCGATATGACAGGGCCAGCGAGCAGTACTTC	CASRYDRASEQYF
-	TRBV7-9	-	TRBJ1-3	TGTGCCATCCCCGCCCTATCTGGAAACACCATATATTTT	CAIPALSGNTIYF
TRBD1	TRBV9	few	TRBJ1-5	TGTGCCAGCAGCGGGGGGACAGTGGATCAGCCCCAGCATTTT	CASSGGTVDQPQHF
TRBD1	TRBV20-1	-	TRBJ2-5	TGCAGTGCTAGCGGACAGGGGAGTGTGGAGACCCAGTACTTC	CSASGQGSVETQYF
TRBD1	TRBV6-1	-	TRBJ2-7	TGTGCCAGCCAACCGTGGGGACAGGGGCGGTACGAGCAGTACTTC	CASQPWGQGRYEQYF
-	TRBV11-1	-	TRBJ1-1	TGTGCCAGCAGCTTAGAGGGACCCACTGAAGCTTTCTTT	CASSLEGPTEAFF
TRBD2	TRBV6-1	-	TRBJ2-1	TGTGCCAGCAGCGTCGGGGCTAGCGGGTTCCACAATGAGCAGTTCTTC	CASSVGASGFHNEQFF
TRBD2	TRBV18	-	TRBJ2-1	TGTGCCAGCTCACCACCGTCTCGCGGGAGCTCCTACAATGAGCAGTTCTTC	CASSPPSRGSSYNEQFF
-	TRBV5-1	few	TRBJ2-7	TGCGCCAGCAGCTTGGCCGGGGACTCCACCTACGAGCAGTACTTC	CASSLAGDSTYEQYF
TRBD2	TRBV11-3	few	TRBJ2-7	TGTGCCAGCAGCCCTCGGGGGGTCTCCTACGAGCAGTACTTC	CASSPRGVSYEQYF
-	TRBV6-2/TRBV6-3	-	TRBJ2-6	TGTGCCACCGCAGGTTCTGGGGCCAACGTCCTGACTTTC	CATAGSGANVLTF
-	TRBV6-1	few	TRBJ1-2	TGTGCCAGCAGCCATGGACAGATGCACAGTGGCTACACCTTC	CASSHGQMHSGYTF
TRBD1	TRBV12-3/TRBV12-4	-	TRBJ1-4	TGTGCCAGCAGTACCACAGGGGATGGAGGAAAACTGTTTTTT	CASSTTGDGGKLFF
TRBD2	TRBV20-1	-	TRBJ2-1	TGCAGTGCTAGCCGGGGGGTTGGTAAAGAGCAGTTCTTC	CSASRGVGKEQFF
TRBD1	TRBV20-1	-	TRBJ1-5	TGCAGTGCTAGAGTCCCGGGACAGGGGAATAGCAATCAGCCCCAGCATTTT	CSARVPGQGNSNQPQHF
-	TRBV20-1	-	TRBJ1-3	TGCAGTGCTAGATTGTTAGACACCATATATTTT	CSARLLDTIYF
TRBD1	TRBV15	-	TRBJ1-2	TGTGCCACCAGCAAAGACAGGGATTATGGCTACACCTTC	CATSKDRDYGYTF
TRBD2	TRBV9	-	TRBJ2-3	TGTGCCAGCAGCGTCGGGACTACCCAAACAGATACGCAGTATTTT	CASSVGTTQTDTQYF
-	TRBV12-5	few	TRBJ1-4	TGTGCTAGTGGTTTGGTACTCGCCGGGGGTGAAAAACTGTTTTTT	CASGLVLAGGEKLFF
-	TRBV20-1	-	TRBJ2-4	TGCAGTGCTAGCCCCGAGCCAGGAGAAAACATTCAGTACTTC	CSASPEPGENIQYF
-	TRBV7-9	many	TRBJ2-5	TGTGCCAGCAGCCACATTGACTACACAGAGACCCAGTACTTC	CASSHIDYTETQYF
-	TRBV5-1	-	TRBJ2-2	TGCGCCAGCAGCCCGGACGCGAACACCGGGGAGCTGTTTTTT	CASSPDANTGELFF
TRBD1	TRBV27	-	TRBJ2-4	TGTGCCAGCAGGCGACAGGGGGGCGCCAAAAACATTCAGTACTTC	CASRRQGGAKNIQYF
-	TRBV5-1	-	TRBJ1-4	TGCGCCAGCAGCCTGACCGGGACGGTTGCTTCTAATGAAAAACTGTTTTTT	CASSLTGTVASNEKLFF
-	TRBV15	few	TRBJ2-2	TGTGCCACCAGCAGAGTAGGAGGCGGGTCGGGAACCGGGGAGCTGTTTTTT	CATSRVGGGSGTGELFF
-	TRBV28	few	TRBJ2-7	TGTGCCAGCAGAGGGGGTTTTTGGTACGAGCAGTACTTC	CASRGGFWYEQYF
TRBD2	TRBV5-6	-	TRBJ2-7	TGTGCCAGCAGACTAGCGGGAGTTGGGGAGCAGTACTTC	CASRLAGVGEQYF
TRBD2	TRBV27	-	TRBJ2-1	TGTGCCAGCAGACGGGACTATCTCTCCTACAATGAGCAGTTCTTC	CASRRDYLSYNEQFF
-	TRBV5-1	few	TRBJ2-5	TGCGCCAGCAGCTCAGGAACTGGTCCGGGGACCCAGTACTTC	CASSSGTGPGTQYF
TRBD1	TRBV7-9	few	TRBJ2-7	TGTGCCAGCAGCTCGGACAGGGGATCCTACGAGCAGTACTTC	CASSSDRGSYEQYF
-	TRBV20-1	few	TRBJ2-7	TGCAGTGCTTCACCGGGACTCAGCTACGAGCAGTACTTC	CSASPGLSYEQYF